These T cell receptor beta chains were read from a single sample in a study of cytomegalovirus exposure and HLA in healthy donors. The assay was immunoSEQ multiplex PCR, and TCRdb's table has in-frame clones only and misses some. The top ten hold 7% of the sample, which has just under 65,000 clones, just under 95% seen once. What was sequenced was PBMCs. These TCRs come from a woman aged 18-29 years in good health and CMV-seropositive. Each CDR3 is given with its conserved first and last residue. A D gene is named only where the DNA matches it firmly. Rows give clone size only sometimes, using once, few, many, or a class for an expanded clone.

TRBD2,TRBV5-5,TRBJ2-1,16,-,CASSLIETSGGLEQFF,TGTGCCAGCAGCTTAATCGAGACTAGCGGGGGACTTGAGCAGTTCTTC
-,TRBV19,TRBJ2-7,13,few,CASSIGPHYEQYF,TGTGCCAGTAGTATTGGGCCCCACTACGAGCAGTACTTC
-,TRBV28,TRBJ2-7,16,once,CASSTLDRSKSYEQYF,TGTGCCAGCTCAACTCTGGACAGATCTAAGTCCTACGAGCAGTACTTC
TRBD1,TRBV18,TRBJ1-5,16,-,CASSKAGTGPNQPQHF,TGTGCCAGCTCAAAAGCCGGGACAGGACCCAATCAGCCCCAGCATTTT
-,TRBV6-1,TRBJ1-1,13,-,CASSGGENTEAFF,TGTGCCAGCAGTGGGGGGGAGAACACTGAAGCTTTCTTT
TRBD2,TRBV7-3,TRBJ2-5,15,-,CASSPSAGGRETQYF,TGTGCCAGCAGCCCGTCGGCGGGGGGGCGTGAGACCCAGTACTTC
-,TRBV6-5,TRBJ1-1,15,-,CASTGGRGWGTEAFF,TGTGCCAGCACCGGGGGAAGGGGCTGGGGCACTGAAGCTTTCTTT
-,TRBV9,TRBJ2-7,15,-,CASSEGNGGPYEQYF,TGTGCCAGCAGCGAGGGAAACGGGGGGCCCTACGAGCAGTACTTC
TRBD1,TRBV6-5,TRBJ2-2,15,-,CASTRGSANTGELFF,TGTGCCAGCACCAGGGGGTCGGCGAACACCGGGGAGCTGTTTTTT
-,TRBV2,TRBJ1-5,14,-,CASSEARVNQPQHF,TGTGCCAGCAGTGAAGCGCGGGTCAATCAGCCCCAGCATTTT
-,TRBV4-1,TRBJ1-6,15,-,CASSQVGSYNSPLHF,TGCGCCAGCAGCCAAGTGGGGAGCTATAATTCACCCCTCCACTTT
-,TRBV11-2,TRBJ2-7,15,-,CASSLVGGGNYEQYF,TGTGCCAGCAGCTTAGTGGGAGGGGGAAACTACGAGCAGTACTTC
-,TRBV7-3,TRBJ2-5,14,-,CASSSDRSTETQYF,TGTGCCAGCAGCTCAGACAGGAGTACGGAGACCCAGTACTTC
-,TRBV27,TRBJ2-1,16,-,CASSLLSTYDYNEQFF,TGTGCCAGCAGTTTATTGAGCACTTACGACTACAATGAGCAGTTCTTC
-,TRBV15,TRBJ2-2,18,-,CATSMFSGRARWTGELFF,TGTGCCACCAGCATGTTTAGCGGCCGGGCCCGATGGACCGGGGAGCTGTTTTTT
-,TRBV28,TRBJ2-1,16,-,CASSLFGQGGYNEQFF,TGTGCCAGCAGTTTATTCGGTCAGGGGGGATACAATGAGCAGTTCTTC
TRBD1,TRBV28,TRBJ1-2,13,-,CASSLLRDRAHTF,TGTGCCAGCAGTCTCCTCCGGGACAGGGCACACACCTTC
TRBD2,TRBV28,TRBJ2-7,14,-,CASRQRESSYEQYF,TGTGCCAGCAGACAGCGGGAGAGTTCCTACGAGCAGTACTTC
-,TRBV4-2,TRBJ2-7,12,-,CASSPGGYEQYF,TGTGCCAGCAGCCCCGGGGGCTACGAGCAGTACTTC
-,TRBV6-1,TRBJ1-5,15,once,CASSGRRESNQPQHF,TGTGCCAGCAGTGGACGACGGGAGAGCAATCAGCCCCAGCATTTT
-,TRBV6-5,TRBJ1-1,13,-,CASSYSGGTEAFF,TGTGCCAGCAGTTACTCAGGGGGCACTGAAGCTTTCTTT
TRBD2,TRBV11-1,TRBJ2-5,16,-,CASSFVTSGPQETQYF,TGTGCCAGCAGCTTCGTGACTAGCGGACCACAAGAGACCCAGTACTTC
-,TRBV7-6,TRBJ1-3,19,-,CASSLLGVVVGGNVNTIYF,TGTGCCAGCAGCCTATTAGGTGTCGTGGTTGGGGGCAACGTGAACACCATATATTTT
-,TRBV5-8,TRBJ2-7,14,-,CATRRFGSTYEQYF,TGTGCCACCAGACGGTTCGGGAGCACCTACGAGCAGTACTTC
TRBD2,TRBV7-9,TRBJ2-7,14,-,CASSLREAAYEQYF,TGTGCCAGCAGCTTACGGGAGGCGGCCTACGAGCAGTACTTC
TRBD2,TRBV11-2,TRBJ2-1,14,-,CASSWASGNNEQFF,TGTGCCAGCAGCTGGGCTAGCGGAAACAATGAGCAGTTCTTC
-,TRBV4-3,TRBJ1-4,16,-,CASSHALRQMNEKLFF,TGCGCCAGCAGCCACGCCCTCAGACAGATGAATGAAAAACTGTTTTTT
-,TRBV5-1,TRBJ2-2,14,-,CASRLQENTGELFF,TGCGCCAGCCGCCTACAGGAGAACACCGGGGAGCTGTTTTTT
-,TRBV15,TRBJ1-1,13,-,CATSRATGPEAFF,TGTGCCACCAGCAGAGCCACAGGGCCTGAAGCTTTCTTT
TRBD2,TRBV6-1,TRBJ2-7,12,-,CASRGRGGEQYF,TGTGCCAGCAGGGGTCGCGGGGGGGAGCAGTACTTC
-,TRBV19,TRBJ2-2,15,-,CASSIMRDPAGELFF,TGTGCCAGTAGTATAATGCGGGACCCAGCCGGGGAGCTGTTTTTT
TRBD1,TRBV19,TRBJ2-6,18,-,CASSIPGTGSSGANVLTF,TGTGCCAGTAGTATCCCCGGGACAGGGTCCTCCGGGGCCAACGTCCTGACTTTC
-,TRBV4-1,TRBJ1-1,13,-,CASSQEGGTEAFF,TGCGCCAGCAGCCAAGAGGGGGGCACTGAAGCTTTCTTT
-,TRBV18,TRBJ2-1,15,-,CASSPSLAGYNEQFF,TGTGCCAGCTCACCAAGCCTGGCGGGCTACAATGAGCAGTTCTTC
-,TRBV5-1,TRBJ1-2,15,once,CASSLAGNSNYGYTF,TGCGCCAGCAGCTTGGCCGGGAACAGCAACTATGGCTACACCTTC
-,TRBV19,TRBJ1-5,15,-,CASSIVGRFNQPQHF,TGTGCCAGTAGTATAGTGGGGCGATTCAATCAGCCCCAGCATTTT
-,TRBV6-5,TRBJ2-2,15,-,CASSYSASGAGELFF,TGTGCCAGCAGTTACTCCGCTAGTGGTGCCGGGGAGCTGTTTTTT
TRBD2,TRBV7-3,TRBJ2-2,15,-,CASSLTSGGRGELFF,TGTGCCAGCAGCTTGACTAGCGGGGGACGCGGGGAGCTGTTTTTT
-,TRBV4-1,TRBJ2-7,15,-,CASSQERGSSYEQYF,TGCGCCAGCAGCCAAGAGAGGGGGAGCTCCTACGAGCAGTACTTC
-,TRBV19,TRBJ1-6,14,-,CASSISAGGSPLHF,TGTGCCAGTAGTATTTCCGCAGGTGGTTCACCCCTCCACTTT
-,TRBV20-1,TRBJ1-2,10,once,CSARVDGYTF,TGCAGTGCTAGAGTAGATGGCTACACCTTC
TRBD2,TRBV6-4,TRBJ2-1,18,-,CASSDPASGRPPYNEQFF,TGTGCCAGCAGTGACCCGGCTAGCGGGCGCCCCCCATACAATGAGCAGTTCTTC
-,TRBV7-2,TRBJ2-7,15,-,CASSQIGRGSDEQYF,TGTGCCAGCAGCCAAATAGGCAGGGGTAGTGACGAGCAGTACTTC
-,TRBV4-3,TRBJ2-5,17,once,CASSQDPSVLYQETQYF,TGCGCCAGCAGCCAAGACCCTAGCGTGTTGTACCAAGAGACCCAGTACTTC
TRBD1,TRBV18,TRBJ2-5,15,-,CASSPRGQHGETQYF,TGTGCCAGCTCACCACGGGGACAGCACGGGGAGACCCAGTACTTC
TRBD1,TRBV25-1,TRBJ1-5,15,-,CASSAAGQGYQPQHF,TGTGCCAGCAGTGCAGCGGGACAGGGATATCAGCCCCAGCATTTT
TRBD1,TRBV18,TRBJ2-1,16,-,CASSGTGTGIRNEQFF,TGTGCCAGCTCAGGGACCGGGACAGGGATACGCAATGAGCAGTTCTTC
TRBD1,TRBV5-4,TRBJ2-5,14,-,CASSRTGALETQYF,TGTGCCAGCAGCAGGACAGGGGCTTTGGAGACCCAGTACTTC
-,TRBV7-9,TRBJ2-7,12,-,CASSPGSYEQYF,TGTGCCAGCAGCCCAGGAAGTTACGAGCAGTACTTC
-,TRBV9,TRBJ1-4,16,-,CASSRARGLTNEKLFF,TGTGCCAGCAGCCGGGCGCGGGGCTTAACTAATGAAAAACTGTTTTTT
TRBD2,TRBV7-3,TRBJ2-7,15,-,CASSRGLAGVYEQYF,TGTGCCAGCAGCCGGGGACTAGCGGGAGTGTACGAGCAGTACTTC
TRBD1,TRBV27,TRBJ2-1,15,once,CASSTPGQVYNEQFF,TGTGCCAGCAGTACCCCCGGACAGGTTTACAATGAGCAGTTCTTC
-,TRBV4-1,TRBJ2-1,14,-,CASSQDPVYNEQFF,TGCGCCAGCAGCCAAGATCCAGTCTACAATGAGCAGTTCTTC